This T cell receptor (beta chain) was sequenced during a study of blood T cell repertoires in COVID-19. Overall study context: Italy, Spain and the United States were the sources of the convalescent and acute COVID-19 samples. PBMCs, B-cell-depleted T cells, or T cells provided the cDNA or gDNA that made up the material.

Methods used by the authors: Nucleated cell number was recorded as an estimate derived from reference gene primer amplification. Assay: immunoSEQ multiplex PCR; the TCRdb copy retains only in-frame clones and omits some. That table gives V, J and clone size, and the DNA gave D and trimming. The table lists approximately 340,000 clones, 87% of them singletons. The Seattle patients, enrolled during active infection, were followed longitudinally. The sample comprised peripheral blood. This TCR was sampled from a man aged 25 to 45 with COVID-19, enrolled during active disease.

The DNA for the CDR3 is TGCAGCGTTGATGGAGGGTTCTATGGCTACACCTTC. Its translation is CSVDGGFYGYTF. The V call is TRBV29-1, the J call TRBJ1-2; D unclear. There are 12 residues in the CDR3. Germline V CDR1 and CDR2: SQVTM, ANQGSEA. V was cut by 3 bases and J by 4 bases, with 9 bases left in between.